The 31 T cell receptor beta chains below all came from one sample that was sequenced in a study of CXCR3-negative and CXCR3-positive naive CD8 T cells. General study points: In CXCR3-positive naive cells, the TRB CDR3s were more hydrophobic than in CXCR3-negative naive cells.

These receptors are not linked to any known antigen. All TRB cDNA libraries came from 5' RACE performed with UMI labels. Using the 5' RACE reads, TCRdb records one entry per CDR3 protein without DNA. This table lists tens of thousands of distinct CDR3 sequences. The sample consisted of naive CXCR3+ CD8+ T cells from blood. Sample subset: CD45RO-CCR7+CD27+CD95- naive CD8+ T cells expressing CXCR3 (TNR3+). The receptors were sampled from a human donor in good health. Some clones in this sample may be carry-over from other donors' samples.

The rearrangement uses TRBV12-3 or TRBV12-4 and TRBJ2-7; there is no DNA to check the TCRdb D call of TRBD1. This CDR3 is built from 13 residues. CDR3 sequence: CASTPPGNNEQYF.

This rearrangement joins TRBV3-1 to TRBJ2-1; TCRdb proposes TRBD1, but this gene call is untestable without DNA. This CDR3 comprises 14 residues. Germline V gene sequence: CDR1 LGHDT, CDR2 YNNKEL (reference sequence). The CDR3 loop is CASSPNGGYNEQFF.

The J gene is TRBJ2-7, the V gene TRBV4-1; checking the TCRdb D call of TRBD1 is not possible without DNA. The CDR3 loop spans 15 amino acids. Germline-derived CDR1 and CDR2 are MGHRA and YSYEKL. CDR3 loop: CASSQFIDRIYEQYF.

The rearrangement joins TRBV15 to TRBJ2-3; TCRdb's assignment of TRBD1 cannot be checked, as there is no DNA. The CDR3 has 20 residues. Germline CDR1 reads LNHNV; CDR2 reads YYDKDF (reference sequence). The CDR3 sequence is CATSRDFLWDTYSSTDTQYF.

The chain uses TRBV15 and TRBJ2-2. This CDR3 is built from 14 residues. Germline V gene sequence: CDR1 LNHNV, CDR2 YYDKDF (reference sequence). The CDR3 reads CATSRDMATGELFF.

This sequence joins TRBV28 and TRBJ1-2; checking the TCRdb D call of TRBD1 is not possible without DNA. CDR1 and CDR2 from the germline V gene are MDHEN and SYDVKM. The CDR3 contains 13 residues. The CDR3 spells CASSLTPQGGYTF.

The chain uses TRBV29-1 and TRBJ2-3. This CDR3 is 12 amino acids long. Looked up from germline, CDR1 is SQVTM and CDR2 is ANQGSEA. CDR3 amino acids: CSVREFTDTQYF.

The chain uses TRBV20-1 and TRBJ2-7. The CDR3 is 15 amino acids. In germline, CDR1 is DFQATT, CDR2 SNEGSKA (reference sequence). CDR3 loop: CSARDRRLAQYEQYF.

The chain employs TRBV28 and TRBJ2-7; TCRdb picks TRBD2, but there is no DNA to check that call. The CDR3 length is 14 residues. Per the germline V gene, CDR1 is MDHEN and CDR2 is SYDVKM. The CDR3 here is CASTPRRESHEQYF. The full variable domain, with the rest looked up from reference TRBV28 and TRBJ2-7, is DVKVTQSSRYLVKRTGEKVFLECVQDMDHENMFWYRQDPGLGLRLIYFSYDVKMKEKGDIPEGYSVSREKKERFSLILESASTNQTSMYLCASTPRRESHEQYFGPGTRLTVT.

The chain links TRBV11-2 to TRBJ2-1; TCRdb's D gene call, TRBD2, goes unchecked for lack of DNA. The CDR3 has 17 residues. Germline-derived CDR1 and CDR2 are SGHAT and FQNNGV. Here the CDR3 reads CASSLVGLAVSYNEQFF.

The rearrangement links TRBV27 to TRBJ2-5; the TRBD2 assignment by TCRdb is unverifiable without DNA. CDR3 length: 15 residues. Germline assignment: CDR1 MNHEY and CDR2 SMNVEV (reference sequence). CDR3: CASGPGGIIQETQYF.

The CDR3 here is CASSLGTGHNEQFF. The chain uses TRBV5-6 and TRBJ2-1; TCRdb indicates TRBD1, and absent DNA this call remains unverified. The germline V gene has CDR1 SGHDT and CDR2 YYEEEE. The length of the CDR3 is 14 residues.

The V call is TRBV28, the J call TRBJ2-2. Germline loops: CDR1 MDHEN, CDR2 SYDVKM. The CDR3 sequence is 13 residues long. The chain's CDR3 is CASSFGYTGELFF.

The chain carries TRBV20-1 and TRBJ1-2. The CDR3 is 15 residues long. CDR1 and CDR2 from the germline V gene are DFQATT and SNEGSKA (reference sequence). CDR3 amino acids: CSARDLDTDNYGYTF.

V and J are TRBV28 and TRBJ1-4; the D call from TCRdb, TRBD1, cannot be confirmed without DNA. Germline assignment: CDR1 MDHEN and CDR2 SYDVKM. The CDR3 length is 15 residues. The CDR3 reads CASSLYTGTGEKLFF.

V is TRBV9 and J is TRBJ2-1; with no DNA, the TCRdb D assignment of TRBD2 cannot be verified. From germline, CDR1 is SGDLS and CDR2 YYNGEE. The CDR3 length is 15 residues. CDR3 amino acids: CASSVGLAAYNEQFF.

CDR3: CASRRPTGKVAYEQYF. The chain combines TRBV28 with TRBJ2-7; TCRdb gives TRBD1 as the D gene, but with no DNA this cannot be confirmed. This CDR3 spans 16 amino acids. CDR1 and CDR2 (germline): MDHEN, SYDVKM.

The V gene is TRBV27, the J gene TRBJ1-2; TCRdb reports TRBD1, a call that lacks DNA to check it against. CDR1 and CDR2 (germline): MNHEY, SMNVEV (reference sequence). This CDR3 spans 15 amino acids. CDR3 sequence reads: CASRIQGAGNYGYTF.

V is TRBV19 and J is TRBJ1-5; TCRdb's D call, TRBD1, is unchecked because there is no DNA. Germline assignment: CDR1 LNHDA and CDR2 SQIVND (reference sequence). The CDR3 covers 13 residues. The CDR3 spells CASSMWGEQPQHF.

The V call is TRBV9, the J call TRBJ1-5; the TRBD1 assignment by TCRdb is unverifiable without DNA. Germline V lookup: CDR1 SGDLS, CDR2 YYNGEE. This CDR3 is built from 15 residues. CDR3 in amino acids: CASSVGQAINQPQHF.

The gene calls are TRBV12-3 or TRBV12-4 and TRBJ1-2. The CDR3 consists of 15 residues. CDR3 residues: CASKIKKGLNYGYTF.

V and J are TRBV19 and TRBJ2-7; the D call from TCRdb, TRBD1, cannot be confirmed without DNA. CDR3 size: 14 residues. Per the germline V gene, CDR1 is LNHDA and CDR2 is SQIVND (reference sequence). The chain's CDR3 is CASSGRDSLYEQYF.

J is TRBJ2-3 and V is TRBV4-1; TCRdb gives TRBD2 as the D gene, but with no DNA this cannot be confirmed. The V gene's germline CDR1 is MGHRA and CDR2 YSYEKL. The CDR3 length is 18 residues. CDR3 residues: CASSQAALAGGGGDTQYF.

This chain joins TRBV29-1 and TRBJ2-2; TCRdb's D gene call, TRBD1, goes unchecked for lack of DNA. Germline V lookup: CDR1 SQVTM, CDR2 ANQGSEA. This CDR3 contains 14 residues. The CDR3 loop reads CSVDRGANTGELFF.

The chain employs TRBV6-5 and TRBJ1-1. CDR1 and CDR2 from the germline V gene are MNHEY and SVGAGI. The CDR3 is 14 residues long. The chain's CDR3 is CASSYSDVHAEAFF.

The V gene is TRBV28, the J gene TRBJ2-2; TCRdb's D call, TRBD1, is unchecked because there is no DNA. From germline, CDR1 is MDHEN and CDR2 SYDVKM. This CDR3 region has 18 residues. CDR3 protein: CASSSIDFRVQSTGELFF. Variable domain in full (rest from reference TRBV28 and TRBJ2-2): DVKVTQSSRYLVKRTGEKVFLECVQDMDHENMFWYRQDPGLGLRLIYFSYDVKMKEKGDIPEGYSVSREKKERFSLILESASTNQTSMYLCASSSIDFRVQSTGELFFGEGSRLTVL.

The V call is TRBV25-1, the J call TRBJ2-1. CDR1 MGHDK and CDR2 SYGVNS come from the germline V gene. This CDR3 has 14 amino acids. This CDR3 reads CASTAGASYNEQFF.

The rearrangement links TRBV27 to TRBJ2-3; TCRdb picks TRBD1, but there is no DNA to check that call. In germline, CDR1 is MNHEY, CDR2 SMNVEV (reference sequence). CDR3 size: 15 residues. CDR3 residues: CASSRPPPGTDTQYF.

The chain uses TRBV6-5 and TRBJ1-1. CDR1 MNHEY and CDR2 SVGAGI come from the germline V gene. The CDR3 extends over 15 amino acids. CDR3 loop: CASSYSTDGNTEAFF.

The V and J genes are TRBV7-9 and TRBJ2-5. The CDR3 is 13 amino acids. CDR1 is SEHNR, CDR2 FQNEAQ, per germline (reference sequence). The chain's CDR3 is CASQRPAQETQYF.

This chain connects TRBV28 to TRBJ2-7; the TRBD2 assignment by TCRdb is unverifiable without DNA. This CDR3 spans 15 amino acids. CDR1 and CDR2 from the germline V gene are MDHEN and SYDVKM. The CDR3 reads CASRILAGVSYEQYF.